This section outlines one T cell receptor (beta chain) sequence together with its context. This receptor's antigen is unknown. No clone much larger than this one lies a single base away; base qualities are absent. The data originate from a study of cytomegalovirus exposure and HLA in healthy donors (dated by TCRdb to 2017 to 2019). Background for the entire study: According to a later analysis, one platform produced both the 100 to 150 validation repertoires and the 720 or so repertoires of the first cohort. The aim of the study was to test whether cataloging public T cell receptors could identify signatures of past pathogen exposure. High-throughput TCR immunosequencing, statistical association of individual TCRs with disease status, and machine learning were combined to predict cytomegalovirus infection status. Along with the approximately 700-subject first cohort, a separate validation cohort of around 120 different subjects was used.

Donors formed part of the validation cohort, which comprised some 120 subjects and was distinct from the first cohort of roughly 600 subjects. Its CDR3 holds 15 amino acids, cysteine through phenylalanine. CDR3 DNA is the only sequence kept; it has 45 bases, read in frame from the first base. In the germline V gene, CDR1 corresponds to SGHVS and CDR2 to FQNEAQ. V and J lose 6 bases and 0 bases, and a span of 12 bases separates them. The paper's findings and limits, for the study overall: A later analysis had no HLA typing for the validation cohort, so co-occurrence there was scored across all 120 or so repertoires. Most TCR sequences were seen in very few donors, while some public TCRs were found in many individuals. The authors suggested that the approach could potentially be generalized to other disease states and immunological phenotypes. The classifier was reported to diagnose cytomegalovirus status with high specificity and sensitivity in both the original cohort and the validation cohort. A few of the identified cytomegalovirus-associated TCR beta chains were confirmed in vitro to be specific for cytomegalovirus antigens. Of the cluster scores, approximately 95% were above 0 in a later analysis, which found that TCRs clustered in the first cohort also tended to co-occur in the 95 to 150 validation repertoires. In the study, some 180 TCR beta chains were listed as associated with cytomegalovirus.

To prepare the library, the immunoSEQ multiplex PCR assay was applied. The source study handled its data this way. A statistical classification framework was developed to diagnose cytomegalovirus status using the catalog of TCR beta chain sequences. TCRdb's version of the immuneACCESS table is confined to in-frame rearrangements and falls short of the full clone set. An unresolved V gene accounts for under half of the shortfall where checked; the remainder is of unknown origin. V and J calls plus clone size are reproduced from that table; the DNA served to infer D and trimming. The table for this sample lists about 120,000 clones; more than 70% of them were counted only once. Jointly, the top ten make up roughly 2% of the sample.

The receptor chain draws on TRBV7-8 and TRBJ1-5; D gene: possibly TRBD1, on 6 matching bases. Material for sequencing was PBMCs. The sequence derives from a woman in her 30s in good health and CMV-seronegative. The CDR3 protein: CASRQDSFSNQPQHF. The base sequence is TGTGCCAGCAGACAGGACAGCTTTAGCAATCAGCCCCAGCATTTT.